These 5 T cell receptor beta chains originate from one sample sequenced in a study of blood T cell repertoires in COVID-19 (dated by TCRdb to about 2020). Library method: the immunoSEQ multiplex PCR assay. In its TCRdb copy, this immuneACCESS table keeps in-frame sequences only and misses some clones. Where compared with another copy, unresolved V genes explain less than half of these, and the others have no known cause. For this sample there are more than 150,000 clones; roughly nine tenths appear just once. The ten top clones hold around 2.3% of the sample. What was sequenced was peripheral blood. The receptors shown here come from a man in his sixties or seventies with active or convalescent COVID-19.

V gene TRBV18 combines with J gene TRBJ1-4; D is undetermined. Looked up from germline, CDR1 is KGHSH and CDR2 is LQKENI. V gave up 6 bases and J gave up 8 bases, with 16 bases separating them. The CDR3 loop spans 14 amino acids. CDR3 loop: CASSYDTAGEKLFF. In nucleotides, the CDR3 is TGTGCCAGCTCGTACGACACGGCTGGGGAAAAACTGTTTTTT.

This clone is a singleton in its sample. The chain couples TRBV6-5 to TRBJ1-4, with a possible D match to TRBD1 (5 bases). The ends were cut back, 5 bases at V and 5 bases at J, with 6 bases in the middle. Germline V gene sequence: CDR1 MNHEY, CDR2 SVGAGI. The CDR3 length is 12 residues. The CDR3 nucleotides are TGTGCCAGCAGTCGGGGGAATGAAAAACTGTTTTTT. This translates into CASSRGNEKLFF.

The J gene is TRBJ2-1, the V gene TRBV27, with TRBD2 identical over 8 bases. V lost 5 bases, J lost 5 bases, and 8 bases stayed unmatched. This CDR3 comprises 15 residues. CDR1 and CDR2 from the germline V gene are MNHEY and SMNVEV (reference sequence). This CDR3 reads CASSPQLAVNNEQFF. The CDR3, as DNA: TGTGCCAGCAGTCCCCAACTAGCGGTCAACAATGAGCAGTTCTTC.

This chain links TRBV11-2 with TRBJ2-7; D not resolved. Trimming took off 5 bases at V and 4 bases at J, with 9 bases between the two ends. The germline V gene encodes CDR1 SGHAT and CDR2 FQNNGV. The CDR3 extends over 12 amino acids. The CDR3 sequence is CASSPIPYEQYF. CDR3 DNA sequence: TGTGCCAGCAGCCCTATTCCGTACGAGCAGTACTTC.

The chain carries TRBV14 and TRBJ2-6; 7 nucleotides line up with TRBD1. This CDR3 is 17 amino acids long. The V gene end was trimmed by 0 bases and the J gene end by 4 bases; junction bases not matched to a gene: 6. Looked up from germline, CDR1 is SGHDN and CDR2 is FVKESK. In DNA, the CDR3 is TGTGCCAGCAGCCAAGATACGACAGGGACCGGGGCCAACGTCCTGACTTTC. This translates into CASSQDTTGTGANVLTF.